These 31 T cell receptor beta chains were sequenced from one sample in a study of T cell responses to AZD1222 COVID-19 vaccine. Produced via immunoSEQ multiplex PCR; TCRdb's table is partial and in-frame only. The table shows approximately 100,000 clones, with around nine tenths occurring only once. This specimen consisted of peripheral blood, obtained on day 0 of AZD1222 vaccination. Receptors were obtained from an adult in good health.

V and J are TRBV30 and TRBJ2-4; perhaps TRBD1 as D (6 bases). The germline V and J ends were trimmed by 0 bases and 5 bases, with 8 bases remaining between them. Germline V lookup: CDR1 GTSNPN, CDR2 SVGIG (reference sequence). The CDR3 loop spans 13 amino acids. The CDR3 is CAWSVGQQNIQYF. As DNA, the CDR3 is TGTGCCTGGAGTGTAGGACAGCAAAACATTCAGTACTTC.

The rearrangement uses TRBV30 and TRBJ2-1, with TRBD2 as a possible D gene (6 bases). Germline V gene lookup returns CDR1 GTSNPN and CDR2 SVGIG (reference sequence). CDR3 size: 15 residues. Deletions cut 5 bases from V and 1 base from J, with 15 bases between. DNA of the CDR3: TGTGCCTGGGCCGGAGGGCCAGGGTCCTACAATGAGCAGTTCTTC. Its translation is CAWAGGPGSYNEQFF.

The rearrangement joins TRBV5-8 to TRBJ1-5; D might be TRBD1 (5 bases). Germline V gene data show CDR1 as SGHTS and CDR2 as YDEGEE. Trimming left V 1 base short and J 1 base short, with 9 bases between. The CDR3 covers 15 residues. In nucleotides, the CDR3 is TGTGCCAGCAGCTTGTTCGAGGGGAGCAATCAGCCCCAGCATTTT. This translates into CASSLFEGSNQPQHF.

V and J are TRBV3-1 (or the pseudogene TRBV3-2) and TRBJ2-7, with 12 bases that match TRBD2. Germline trimming cut 0 bases from V and 11 bases from J; bases unmatched to any gene: 20. Germline V lookup: CDR1 LGHDT, CDR2 YNNKEL (reference sequence). The CDR3 consists of 19 residues. This CDR3 is CASSQDLGLAGPIDRLEYF. The CDR3 nucleotides are TGTGCCAGCAGCCAAGATCTAGGACTAGCGGGACCTATTGATCGTTTGGAGTACTTC.

The chain has TRBV3-1 (or the pseudogene TRBV3-2) and TRBJ1-6; the match to TRBD1 covers 9 bases. The CDR3 consists of 17 residues. With 5 bases clipped from V and 6 bases from J, the junction kept 11 bases outside the gene matches. Germline V gene sequence: CDR1 LGHDT, CDR2 YNNKEL (reference sequence). CDR3: CASSRAKQGASNSPLHF. CDR3 sequence (DNA): TGTGCCAGCAGCAGAGCCAAACAGGGGGCTTCTAATTCACCCCTCCACTTT.

This chain connects TRBV6-1 to TRBJ1-1; D not certain. CDR3 size: 14 residues. Germline V CDR1 and CDR2: MNHNS, SASEGT. The V end lost 1 base, the J end lost 5 bases, and 11 bases lay between the germline ends. The DNA for the CDR3 is TGTGCCAGCAGTGAAGTCCGGGGTTGGACTGAAGCTTTCTTT. Translation: CASSEVRGWTEAFF.

The chain combines TRBV18 with TRBJ1-6; no firm D call. The CDR3 covers 13 residues. Germline-derived CDR1 and CDR2 are KGHSH and LQKENI. Trimming stripped 6 bases from V and 7 bases from J, with 10 bases between. CDR3 loop: CASSLGINSPLHF. The CDR3 DNA follows: TGTGCCAGCTCTCTGGGGATAAATTCACCCCTCCACTTT.

This chain joins TRBV7-8 and TRBJ1-1; D gene unclear. This CDR3 contains 14 residues. CDR1 SGHVS and CDR2 FQNEAQ come from the germline V gene. With 2 bases removed from V and 1 base from J, the gap between germline ends came to 8 bases. The CDR3 here is CASSLTESNTEAFF. In DNA, the CDR3 is TGTGCCAGCAGCTTAACCGAGTCGAACACTGAAGCTTTCTTT.

This chain joins TRBV6-2 or TRBV6-3 and TRBJ2-7, with D possibly matching TRBD1 (5 bases). The germline V gene encodes CDR1 MNHEY and CDR2 SVGEGT. V lost 4 bases and J 0 bases, leaving 7 bases between the germline ends. The CDR3 length is 13 residues. CDR3 region: CASSFRVSYEQYF. The CDR3 DNA reads TGTGCCAGCAGTTTCAGGGTCTCCTACGAGCAGTACTTC.

This chain joins TRBV7-8 and TRBJ1-1; TRBD1 matches 9 bases. V was pared by 2 bases and J by 2 bases, with 3 bases of the junction left unmatched. The CDR3 length is 15 residues. Germline CDR1 SGHVS, CDR2 FQNEAQ. In nucleotides, the CDR3 is TGTGCCAGCAGCTTACTACAGGGGGCTAACACTGAAGCTTTCTTT. Protein product: CASSLLQGANTEAFF.

This sequence joins TRBV19 and TRBJ1-5; TRBD1 aligns across 9 bases. J gave up 2 bases and V 5 bases, and 10 bases lay outside the gene matches. The germline gives CDR1 LNHDA, CDR2 SQIVND (reference sequence). The CDR3 loop spans 17 amino acids. The CDR3 nucleotides read TGTGCCAGTAGTGCAAGAAAGGGACAGGGTGGCAATCAGCCCCAGCATTTT. It specifies CASSARKGQGGNQPQHF.

The chain recombines TRBV5-1 with TRBJ2-6; D not resolved. Per germline, CDR1 SGHRS and CDR2 YFSETQ. The CDR3 is made up of 14 amino acids. Trimming took 2 bases from V and 1 from J, leaving 4 bases between them. CDR3 sequence (DNA): TGCGCCAGCAGCTTCGGATCTGGGGCCAACGTCCTGACTTTC. Encoded protein: CASSFGSGANVLTF.

This chain joins TRBV4-1 and TRBJ2-1; 8 bases agree with TRBD1. Germline CDR1 is MGHRA and CDR2 is YSYEKL. Losses at the gene ends were 3 bases for V and 7 bases for J; bases not matched to a gene: 11. This CDR3 region has 16 residues. DNA for the CDR3: TGCGCCAGCAGCCAGGATGGCCCAGGGGGCAGAAATGAGCAGTTCTTC. Protein: CASSQDGPGGRNEQFF.

This rearrangement joins TRBV4-3 to TRBJ2-2, with a possible D match to TRBD1 (6 bases). The germline CDR1 and CDR2 sequences are LGHNA and YSLEER. V was cut by 5 bases and J by 1 base, with 14 bases left in between. The CDR3 has 16 amino acids. The CDR3 nucleotides are TGCGCCAGCAGCGTGGTTCCGGGACAGAACACCGGGGAGCTGTTTTTT. Its translation: CASSVVPGQNTGELFF.

The V gene is TRBV7-9, the J gene TRBJ2-7; TRBD1 matches 7 bases. V trimming: 5 bases; J trimming: 0 bases; junction bases outside the gene matches: 4. Germline CDR1 and CDR2: SEHNR and FQNEAQ (reference sequence). This CDR3 has 14 residues. The CDR3 DNA follows: TGTGCCAGCAGCGGCAGGGGGAGCTCCTACGAGCAGTACTTC. Translated: CASSGRGSSYEQYF.

The CDR3 loop reads CASSSGQLRAYEQYF. CDR3 DNA: TGTGCCAGTAGTTCCGGACAGCTGCGAGCCTACGAGCAGTACTTC. The chain recombines TRBV19 with TRBJ2-7, with D perhaps TRBD1 (6 bases). This CDR3 contains 15 residues. Germline CDR1 is LNHDA and CDR2 is SQIVND (reference sequence). The V and J ends lost 5 bases and 2 bases respectively, with 16 bases between them.

V is TRBV5-1 and J is TRBJ1-1; 9 bases agree with TRBD1. The germline CDR1 and CDR2 sequences are SGHRS and YFSETQ. Trimming removed 4 bases from V and 1 base from J; junction bases left unmatched: 8. This CDR3 has 16 residues. The CDR3 loop is CASSPGTGKANTEAFF. The DNA for the CDR3 is TGCGCCAGCAGCCCTGGGACAGGGAAGGCGAACACTGAAGCTTTCTTT.

The chain combines TRBV7-2 with TRBJ2-3, with 8 nucleotides matching TRBD1. Germline loops: CDR1 SGHTA, CDR2 FQGNSA. The CDR3 is 16 amino acids. Germline trimming cut 0 bases from V and 5 bases from J; bases unmatched to any gene: 7. For the CDR3, the DNA is TGTGCCAGCAGCTTAGCAGGTGGCAGGGGGCAAGATACGCAGTATTTT. Encoded protein: CASSLAGGRGQDTQYF.

The V gene is TRBV3-1 (or the pseudogene TRBV3-2), the J gene TRBJ1-6; D call uncertain. This CDR3 is built from 13 residues. V was shortened by 7 bases and J by 1 base, with 5 bases between the two germline ends. Looked up from germline, CDR1 is LGHDT and CDR2 is YNNKEL (reference sequence). The DNA for the CDR3 is TGTGCCAGCACCGGTTCCTATAATTCACCCCTCCACTTT. Amino acids: CASTGSYNSPLHF.

This clone has a single count. The gene calls are TRBV7-6 and TRBJ1-6; D is perhaps TRBD1 (5 bases). CDR1 is SGHVS and CDR2 is FNYEAQ in the germline V gene. Trimming cost V 5 bases and J 7 bases, with 12 bases left between them. The CDR3 sequence is 14 residues long. This CDR3 is CASSLDRTNSPLHF. The CDR3 nucleotides read TGTGCCAGCAGCCTCGACAGAACCAATTCACCCCTCCACTTT.

The V call is TRBV15, the J call TRBJ1-6, with a weak D call TRBD1 (5 bases). From germline, CDR1 is LNHNV and CDR2 YYDKDF (reference sequence). Trimming took off 2 bases at V and 13 bases at J, with 18 bases between the two ends. The CDR3 loop spans 15 amino acids. The CDR3 region has the DNA TGTGCCACCAGCAGATCAAAACAGGTCCTAATCCCCCTCCACTTT. Its protein product is CATSRSKQVLIPLHF.

In its sample, this clone was seen a few times. This rearrangement joins TRBV7-3 to TRBJ2-1; 11 nucleotides line up with TRBD2. CDR3 length: 15 amino acids. The V and J ends lost 5 bases and 10 bases, in that order; junction bases with no gene match: 10. Germline V gene lookup returns CDR1 SGHTA and CDR2 FQGTGA. This chain's CDR3 is CASSAIAGGPFEQFF. CDR3 DNA: TGTGCCAGCAGCGCCATAGCGGGAGGGCCATTCGAGCAGTTCTTC.

This clone was recorded a few times. The chain couples TRBV6-5 to TRBJ2-5; no definite D call. Germline-derived CDR1 and CDR2 are MNHEY and SVGAGI. This CDR3 has 13 amino acids. Trimming pared 9 bases from V and 2 bases from J, leaving 13 bases between. The CDR3 DNA follows: TGTGCCAGTAGATACAGTGTACAAGAGACCCAGTACTTC. Protein sequence: CASRYSVQETQYF.

The chain joins TRBV5-1 to TRBJ2-4; 7 bases fit TRBD2. CDR1 and CDR2 (germline): SGHRS, YFSETQ. J was trimmed by 0 bases and V by 1 base; bases with no gene match: 4. The CDR3 consists of 16 residues. CDR3 DNA: TGCGCCAGCAGCTTGCGGGGGGAAGGAGCCAAAAACATTCAGTACTTC. Translating it yields CASSLRGEGAKNIQYF.

CDR3 coding DNA: TGTGCCAGCAGTGCCCTACCAACGAGAGCAACTAATGAAAAACTGTTTTTT. Protein sequence: CASSALPTRATNEKLFF. The chain couples TRBV28 to TRBJ1-4; D not resolved. With 5 bases removed from V and 0 bases from J, the gap between germline ends came to 16 bases. Germline values: CDR1 MDHEN, CDR2 SYDVKM. The CDR3 runs to 17 residues. Using reference TRBV28 and TRBJ1-4 for the parts outside the CDR3, the full variable domain is DVKVTQSSRYLVKRTGEKVFLECVQDMDHENMFWYRQDPGLGLRLIYFSYDVKMKEKGDIPEGYSVSREKKERFSLILESASTNQTSMYLCASSALPTRATNEKLFFGSGTQLSVL.

The chain combines TRBV28 with TRBJ1-2; no clear D gene. The V gene's germline CDR1 is MDHEN and CDR2 SYDVKM. This CDR3 contains 11 residues. Trimming stripped 5 bases from V and 14 bases from J, with 15 bases between. In nucleotides, the CDR3 is TGTGCCAGCAGTAGGCAGACTTCTCTGACCTTC. Translating it yields CASSRQTSLTF.

The chain uses TRBV6-5 and TRBJ1-2; 8 bases are shared with TRBD1. This CDR3 region has 15 residues. V dropped 7 bases and J dropped 3; count of bases not matched to a gene: 10. Looked up from germline, CDR1 is MNHEY and CDR2 is SVGAGI. This CDR3 reads CASNGQGLGDYGYTF. In nucleotides, the CDR3 is TGTGCCAGCAACGGACAGGGCCTAGGGGACTATGGCTACACCTTC.

The genes are TRBV7-2 and TRBJ2-5; the match to TRBD2 covers 13 bases. Trimming removed 3 bases from V and 9 bases from J; junction bases left unmatched: 7. The CDR3 extends over 15 amino acids. The germline V gene has CDR1 SGHTA and CDR2 FQGNSA. The CDR3 protein is CASSLGLAGLEAQYF. CDR3 in DNA: TGTGCCAGCAGCTTGGGACTAGCGGGACTCGAGGCCCAGTACTTC.

The chain uses TRBV11-3 and TRBJ2-7; 7 nucleotides line up with TRBD2. CDR1 and CDR2 from the germline V gene are SGHNT and YENEEA. There are 14 residues in the CDR3. With V trimmed by 5 bases and J by 3 bases, 7 bases remained unmatched. CDR3 sequence (DNA): TGTGCCAGCAGCCCCAGAGGGGACTACTACGAGCAGTACTTC. Its translation: CASSPRGDYYEQYF. Filled out from reference TRBV11-3 and TRBJ2-7, the complete variable domain reads EAGVVQSPRYKIIEKKQPVAFWCNPISGHNTLYWYLQNLGQGPELLIRYENEEAVDDSQLPKDRFSAERLKGVDSTLKIQPAELGDSAVYLCASSPRGDYYEQYFGPGTRLTVT.

The chain is built from TRBV5-6 and TRBJ2-7; no clear D. V shed 4 bases and J shed 2 bases, with 13 bases lying between them. This CDR3 is built from 14 residues. CDR1 and CDR2 from the germline V gene are SGHDT and YYEEEE. The CDR3 DNA follows: TGTGCCAGCAGCCCGAGGCCCGGAGCCTACGAGCAGTACTTC. This sequence encodes CASSPRPGAYEQYF.

The rearrangement joins TRBV19 to TRBJ2-3; 11 bases match TRBD2. V lost 5 bases, J lost 2 bases, and 6 bases stayed unmatched. Germline CDR1 reads LNHDA; CDR2 reads SQIVND (reference sequence). This CDR3 spans 16 amino acids. The CDR3 loop is CASSAGTSGHTDTQYF. The CDR3 DNA sequence: TGTGCCAGTAGTGCGGGGACTAGCGGCCACACAGATACGCAGTATTTT.